Reported below is one T cell receptor beta chain. Its target is not known. The V end lost 4 bases, the J end lost 8 bases, and 20 bases lay between the germline ends. The CDR3 is 15 amino acids. Germline loops: CDR1 SNHLY, CDR2 FYNNEI. Intraepithelial plus lamina propria lymphocytes were released by processing graft tissue. TCRdb's table, derived via immunoSEQ multiplex PCR, lists solely in-frame clones and lacks some. The profile shows just over 15,000 clones, around two thirds of them singletons. The record originates from a study of graft-versus-host responses after intestinal transplantation. Study conclusions and caveats: In patients with graft-donor T cell macrochimerism, allograft graft-versus-host to host-versus-graft clonal ratios were high. Early post-transplant HvG declines tracked with peak circulating GvH clone levels.

The sample was ileum tissue, taken 14 days after transplant. This TCR came from a human patient who received an intestinal transplant, so some T cells may come from the graft donor. J is TRBJ1-1 and V is TRBV2; perhaps TRBD1 as D (5 bases). CDR3 coding DNA: TGTGCCAGCAGTGCCCCCGGGGCGGGGACGGCAGAAGCTTTCTTT. Amino acids: CASSAPGAGTAEAFF.